This is a list of T cell receptor beta chains from one sample in a study of blood T cell repertoires in COVID-19. Sequencing was performed with immunoSEQ multiplex PCR; in TCRdb, only in-frame clones are kept and a portion is missing. The sample has about 200,000 clones; more than 75% are singletons. Sequencing was done on a sample of peripheral blood. These receptors came from an elderly woman with acute or convalescent COVID-19. Both conserved end residues are part of each CDR3. D genes are given only for firm matches. The listing skips clone size in some rows; elsewhere it reads once, few, many or a size class.

>-|TRBV28|TRBJ2-5|-
TGTGCCAGCAGTTTATTGGGCCGGTTCCGGGAGACCCAGTACTTC
CASSLLGRFRETQYF
>TRBD1|TRBV25-1|TRBJ2-1|-
TGTGCCAGCAGTTGGACAGGGGCCAATGAGCAGTTCTTC
CASSWTGANEQFF
>TRBD1|TRBV5-1|TRBJ2-1|few
TGCGCCAGCAGCTTGTCAGGGGGTGACTACAATGAGCAGTTCTTC
CASSLSGGDYNEQFF
>-|TRBV19|TRBJ1-1|-
TGTGCCAGTATCGGTTTCACTGAAGCTTTCTTT
CASIGFTEAFF
>-|TRBV30|TRBJ2-1|-
TGTGCCTGGAGTGTAGAGTGGTACAATGAGCAGTTCTTC
CAWSVEWYNEQFF
>-|TRBV19|TRBJ1-1|-
TGTGCCAGTAGTCTCTTGACAGAACAAGCTGAAGCTTTCTTT
CASSLLTEQAEAFF
>-|TRBV28|TRBJ1-5|-
TGTGCCAGCAACTGGAGGGAGAATCAGCCCCAGCATTTT
CASNWRENQPQHF
>-|TRBV7-3|TRBJ1-3|-
TGTGCCAGCTCTCGTGGAGTTGGAAACACCATATATTTT
CASSRGVGNTIYF
>-|TRBV18|TRBJ1-1|few
TGTGCCAGCTCACCACCGATAGTTCGAACTGAAGCTTTCTTT
CASSPPIVRTEAFF
>-|TRBV7-2|TRBJ1-5|-
TGTGCCAGCAGCTTAAGCTCTGGCGGGGATAATAGCAATCAGCCCCAGCATTTT
CASSLSSGGDNSNQPQHF
>TRBD1|TRBV10-3|TRBJ2-2|-
TGTGCCATCAGGGGACAGCAACTTACCGGGGAGCTGTTTTTT
CAIRGQQLTGELFF
>TRBD1|TRBV4-1|TRBJ1-4|-
TGCGCCAGCAGCCAAGCCGGACAGGGGTATGAAAAACTGTTTTTT
CASSQAGQGYEKLFF
>TRBD2|TRBV9|TRBJ2-3|-
TGTGCCAGCAGCGTAGCACTAGCGGCTAGCACAGATACGCAGTATTTT
CASSVALAASTDTQYF
>-|TRBV3-1/TRBV3-2|TRBJ2-5|-
TGTGCCAGCAGCCTTCCTTTGGCAACACAAACCCAGTACTTC
CASSLPLATQTQYF
>-|TRBV2|TRBJ2-7|-
TGTGCCAGCAGTGACCACTGGTACGAGCAGTACTTC
CASSDHWYEQYF
>-|TRBV6-5|TRBJ1-5|-
TGTGCCAGCGGCAGGAATAGCAATCAGCCCCAGCATTTT
CASGRNSNQPQHF
>TRBD1|TRBV9|TRBJ1-5|once
TGTGCCAGCAGCGTAGGGACAGGGGGCTGGCAGCCCCAGCATTTT
CASSVGTGGWQPQHF
>TRBD1|TRBV28|TRBJ2-5|few
TGTGCCAGCAGTTCGGGACAGGGCGAGACCCAGTACTTC
CASSSGQGETQYF
>-|TRBV5-4|TRBJ2-3|-
TGTGCCAGCAGCAGAGCGGGTCTGGGGACAGATACGCAGTATTTT
CASSRAGLGTDTQYF
>TRBD1|TRBV5-1|TRBJ2-7|-
TGCGCCAGCAGCCCAATCGGACAGGGGACCAACGAGCAGTACTTC
CASSPIGQGTNEQYF